The clone carrying this TCR beta chain was detected a few times. The data belong to a study of T-cell memory formation after mild COVID-19. V lost 5 bases, J lost 7 bases, and 23 bases lay in between. The CDR3 runs to 15 residues. Germline V gives CDR1 DFQATT, CDR2 SNEGSKA (reference sequence). Each CDR3 protein is one row after TCRdb ran MiXCR on the 5' RACE reads. Seen here are about 430,000 distinct CDR3 sequences, over 15% observed once, and the top ten hold roughly 21%. The source material was PBMCs or a T cell subset sorted from them (not recorded which). V is TRBV20-1 and J is TRBJ2-5; TRBD2 might be the D (7 bases). This TCR was recovered from a man between 18 and 35 years old who had mild COVID-19 (a few samples of this study predate the infection). Cell type and time point are not known. The CDR3 bases are TGCAGTGCTGGGAAAGGGGGGGCGAATCAGGGGACCCAGTACTTC. Its protein product is CSAGKGGANQGTQYF.